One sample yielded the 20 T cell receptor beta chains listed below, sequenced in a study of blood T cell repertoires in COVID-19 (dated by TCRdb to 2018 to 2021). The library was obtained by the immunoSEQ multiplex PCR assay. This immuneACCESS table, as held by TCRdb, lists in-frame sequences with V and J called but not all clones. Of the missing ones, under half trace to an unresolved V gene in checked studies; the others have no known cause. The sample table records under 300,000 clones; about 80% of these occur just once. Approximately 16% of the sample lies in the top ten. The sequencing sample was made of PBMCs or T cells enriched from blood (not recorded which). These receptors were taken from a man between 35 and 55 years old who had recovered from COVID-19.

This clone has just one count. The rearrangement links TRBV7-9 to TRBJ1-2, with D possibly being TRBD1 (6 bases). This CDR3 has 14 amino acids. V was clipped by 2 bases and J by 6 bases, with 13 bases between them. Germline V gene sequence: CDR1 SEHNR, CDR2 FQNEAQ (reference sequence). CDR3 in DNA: TGTGCCAGCAGCTTATTTGGCAGGGGAAATGGCTACACCTTC. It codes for CASSLFGRGNGYTF.

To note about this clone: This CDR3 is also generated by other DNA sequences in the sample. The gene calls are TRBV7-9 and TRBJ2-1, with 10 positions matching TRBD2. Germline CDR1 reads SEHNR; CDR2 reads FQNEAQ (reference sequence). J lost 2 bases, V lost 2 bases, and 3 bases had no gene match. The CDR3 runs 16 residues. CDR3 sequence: CASSLSLAGAYNEQFF. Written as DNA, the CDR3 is TGTGCCAGCAGCTTAAGTCTAGCGGGGGCCTACAATGAGCAGTTCTTC.

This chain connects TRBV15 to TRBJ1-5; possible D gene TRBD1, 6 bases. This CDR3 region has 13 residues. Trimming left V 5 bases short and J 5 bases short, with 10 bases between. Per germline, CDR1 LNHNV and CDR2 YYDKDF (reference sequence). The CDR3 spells CATSLRGYQPQHF. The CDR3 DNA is TGTGCCACCAGCCTCAGGGGATATCAGCCCCAGCATTTT.

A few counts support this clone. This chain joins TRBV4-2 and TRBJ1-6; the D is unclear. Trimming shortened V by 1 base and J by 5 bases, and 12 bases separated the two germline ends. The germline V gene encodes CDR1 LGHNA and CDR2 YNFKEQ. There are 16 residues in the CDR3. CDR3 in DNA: TGTGCCAGCAGCCAAGCACCGGGTTCCGATAATTCACCCCTCCACTTT. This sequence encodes CASSQAPGSDNSPLHF.

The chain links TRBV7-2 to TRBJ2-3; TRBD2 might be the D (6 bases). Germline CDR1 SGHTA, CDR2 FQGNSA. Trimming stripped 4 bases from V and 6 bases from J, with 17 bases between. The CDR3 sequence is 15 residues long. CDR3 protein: CASSSPSGVRDTQYF. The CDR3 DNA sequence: TGTGCCAGCAGCTCCCCTTCGGGAGTGCGGGATACGCAGTATTTT. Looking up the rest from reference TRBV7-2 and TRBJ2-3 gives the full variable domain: GAGVSQSPSNKVTEKGKDVELRCDPISGHTALYWYRQSLGQGLEFLIYFQGNSAPDKSGLPSDRFSAERTGGSVSTLTIQRTQQEDSAVYLCASSSPSGVRDTQYFGPGTRLTVL.

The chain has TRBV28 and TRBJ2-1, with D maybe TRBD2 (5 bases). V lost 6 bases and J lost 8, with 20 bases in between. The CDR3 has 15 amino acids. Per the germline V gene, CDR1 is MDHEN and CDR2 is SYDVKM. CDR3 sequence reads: CASSPAGGGDDEQFF. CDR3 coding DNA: TGTGCCAGCAGCCCCGCGGGCGGCGGTGACGATGAGCAGTTCTTC. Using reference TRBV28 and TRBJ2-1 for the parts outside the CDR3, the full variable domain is DVKVTQSSRYLVKRTGEKVFLECVQDMDHENMFWYRQDPGLGLRLIYFSYDVKMKEKGDIPEGYSVSREKKERFSLILESASTNQTSMYLCASSPAGGGDDEQFFGPGTRLTVL.

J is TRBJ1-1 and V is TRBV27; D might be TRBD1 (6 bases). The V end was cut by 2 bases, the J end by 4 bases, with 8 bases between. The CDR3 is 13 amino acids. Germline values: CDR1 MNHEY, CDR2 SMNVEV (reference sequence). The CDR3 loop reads CASSLTRGTEAFF. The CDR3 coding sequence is TGTGCCAGCAGTTTAACCAGGGGCACTGAAGCTTTCTTT.

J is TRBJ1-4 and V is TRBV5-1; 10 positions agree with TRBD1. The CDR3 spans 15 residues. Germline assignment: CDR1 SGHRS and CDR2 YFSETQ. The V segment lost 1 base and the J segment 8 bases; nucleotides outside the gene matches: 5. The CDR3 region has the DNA TGCGCCAGCAGCTTGTCCGGGACAGGGGTGGAAAAACTGTTTTTT. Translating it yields CASSLSGTGVEKLFF.

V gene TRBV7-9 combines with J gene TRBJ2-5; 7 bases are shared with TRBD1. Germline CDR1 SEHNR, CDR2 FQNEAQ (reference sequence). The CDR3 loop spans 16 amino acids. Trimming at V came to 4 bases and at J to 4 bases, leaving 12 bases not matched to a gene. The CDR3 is CASSYPGTEEGETQYF. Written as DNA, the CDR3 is TGTGCCAGCAGCTACCCCGGGACAGAAGAGGGAGAGACCCAGTACTTC. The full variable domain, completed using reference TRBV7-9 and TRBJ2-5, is DTGVSQNPRHKITKRGQNVTFRCDPISEHNRLYWYRQTLGQGPEFLTYFQNEAQLEKSRLLSDRFSAERPKGSFSTLEIQRTEQGDSAMYLCASSYPGTEEGETQYFGPGTRLLVL.

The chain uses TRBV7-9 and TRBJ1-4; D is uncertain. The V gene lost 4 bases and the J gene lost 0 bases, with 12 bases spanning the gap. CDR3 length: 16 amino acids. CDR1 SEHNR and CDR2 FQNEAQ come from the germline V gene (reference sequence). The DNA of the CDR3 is TGTGCCAGCAGCTCGTACTCTACTACAACTAATGAAAAACTGTTTTTT. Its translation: CASSSYSTTTNEKLFF.

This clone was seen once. The CDR3 region is CASSRGDYHNEQFF. The DNA of the CDR3 is TGTGCCAGCAGTCGGGGGGACTACCACAATGAGCAGTTCTTC. The V gene is TRBV27, the J gene TRBJ2-1; 7 bases align to TRBD2. The CDR3 sequence is 14 residues long. Per germline, CDR1 MNHEY and CDR2 SMNVEV (reference sequence). The V segment lost 5 bases and the J segment 5 bases; nucleotides outside the gene matches: 6.

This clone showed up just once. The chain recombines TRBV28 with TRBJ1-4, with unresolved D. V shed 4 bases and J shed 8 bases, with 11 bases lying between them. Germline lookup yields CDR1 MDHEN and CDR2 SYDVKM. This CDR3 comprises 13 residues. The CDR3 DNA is TGTGCCAGCAGTTACCGGGATGGCGAAAAACTGTTTTTT. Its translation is CASSYRDGEKLFF. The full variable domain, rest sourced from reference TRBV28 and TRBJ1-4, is DVKVTQSSRYLVKRTGEKVFLECVQDMDHENMFWYRQDPGLGLRLIYFSYDVKMKEKGDIPEGYSVSREKKERFSLILESASTNQTSMYLCASSYRDGEKLFFGSGTQLSVL.

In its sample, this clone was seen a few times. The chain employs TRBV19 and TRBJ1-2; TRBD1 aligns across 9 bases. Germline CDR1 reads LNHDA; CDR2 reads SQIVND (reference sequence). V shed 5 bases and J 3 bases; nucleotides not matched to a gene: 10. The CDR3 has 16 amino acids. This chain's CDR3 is CASSVGTGSYYYGYTF. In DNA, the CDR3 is TGTGCCAGTAGTGTCGGGACAGGGAGTTATTACTATGGCTACACCTTC.

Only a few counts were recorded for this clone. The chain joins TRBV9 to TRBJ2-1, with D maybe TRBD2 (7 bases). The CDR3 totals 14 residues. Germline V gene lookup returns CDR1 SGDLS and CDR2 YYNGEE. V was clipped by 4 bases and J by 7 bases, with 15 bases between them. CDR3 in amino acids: CASSWGGQVNEQFF. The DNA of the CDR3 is TGTGCCAGCAGCTGGGGGGGCCAGGTTAATGAGCAGTTCTTC.

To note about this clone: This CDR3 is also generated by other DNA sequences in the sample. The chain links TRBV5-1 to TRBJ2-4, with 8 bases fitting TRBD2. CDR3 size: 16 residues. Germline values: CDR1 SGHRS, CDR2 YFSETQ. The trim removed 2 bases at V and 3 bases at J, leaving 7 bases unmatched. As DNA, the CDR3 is TGCGCCAGCAGCTTACGGGCGGGGGGAGTCAAAAACATTCAGTACTTC. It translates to CASSLRAGGVKNIQYF. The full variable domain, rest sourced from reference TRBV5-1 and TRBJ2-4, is KAGVTQTPRYLIKTRGQQVTLSCSPISGHRSVSWYQQTPGQGLQFLFEYFSETQRNKGNFPGRFSGRQFSNSRSEMNVSTLELGDSALYLCASSLRAGGVKNIQYFGAGTRLSVL.

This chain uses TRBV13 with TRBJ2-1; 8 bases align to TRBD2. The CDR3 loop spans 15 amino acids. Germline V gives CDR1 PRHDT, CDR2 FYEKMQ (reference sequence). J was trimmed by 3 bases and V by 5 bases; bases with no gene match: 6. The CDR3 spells CASSPGSGSYNEQFF. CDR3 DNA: TGTGCCAGCAGCCCGGGGAGCGGGAGCTACAATGAGCAGTTCTTC.

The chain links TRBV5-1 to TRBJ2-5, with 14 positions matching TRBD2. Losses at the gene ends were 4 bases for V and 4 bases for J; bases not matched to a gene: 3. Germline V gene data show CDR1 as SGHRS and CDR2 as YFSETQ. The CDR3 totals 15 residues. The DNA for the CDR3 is TGCGCCAGCAGCACCGGACTAGCGGGGGGAGAGACCCAGTACTTC. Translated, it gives CASSTGLAGGETQYF.

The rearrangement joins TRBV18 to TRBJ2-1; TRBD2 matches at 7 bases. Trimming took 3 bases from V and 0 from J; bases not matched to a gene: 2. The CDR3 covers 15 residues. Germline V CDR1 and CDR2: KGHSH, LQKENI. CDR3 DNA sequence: TGTGCCAGCTCACCGGGGGAGGGCTCCTACAATGAGCAGTTCTTC. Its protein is CASSPGEGSYNEQFF.

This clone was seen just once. CDR3 nucleotide sequence: TGTGCCAGCAATTTTAAAAAACTGTTTTTT. This gives the protein CASNFKKLFF. V usage is TRBV27 and J usage is TRBJ1-4; no clear D gene. CDR3 size: 10 residues. With 7 bases removed from V and 9 bases from J, the gap between germline ends came to 6 bases. Germline CDR1 MNHEY, CDR2 SMNVEV (reference sequence).

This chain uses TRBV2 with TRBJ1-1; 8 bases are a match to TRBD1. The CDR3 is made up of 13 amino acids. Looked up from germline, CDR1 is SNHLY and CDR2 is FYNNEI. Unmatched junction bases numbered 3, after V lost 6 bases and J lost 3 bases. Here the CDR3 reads CASSGQGDTEAFF. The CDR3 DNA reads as TGTGCCAGCAGCGGACAGGGCGACACTGAAGCTTTCTTT.